Listed below are T cell receptor beta chains from one sample, sequenced in a study of cytomegalovirus exposure and HLA in healthy donors. Libraries were prepared by immunoSEQ multiplex PCR; TCRdb keeps only in-frame clonotypes and omits some of them. Of around 200,000 clones in the sample, more than 60% were seen once. Sequencing input: PBMCs. The receptors stem from a girl aged 2 to 9 in good health and CMV-seronegative. The CDR3 runs from the conserved cysteine through the conserved F or W. The D gene is left open where the match is weak. Clone size is not always given. Where it is, it says once, few, many or a class for expanded clones.

TRBJ2-7 | NA | NA | TRBV5-1 | CASSFGTPGLNYEQYF | TGCGCCAGCAGCTTTGGAACTCCGGGACTCAACTACGAGCAGTACTTC
TRBJ1-2 | NA | NA | TRBV9 | CASSAEGAANYGYTF | TGTGCCAGCAGCGCGGAAGGAGCTGCTAACTATGGCTACACCTTC
TRBJ1-2 | once | TRBD1 | TRBV4-1 | CASSQGQGRSYGYTF | TGCGCCAGCAGCCAAGGACAGGGAAGGAGCTATGGCTACACCTTC
TRBJ2-3 | NA | NA | TRBV2 | CASSDYYDTDTQYF | TGTGCCAGCAGTGATTACTACGACACAGATACGCAGTATTTT
TRBJ2-4 | few | NA | TRBV5-1 | CASRAVGGAKNIQYF | TGCGCCAGCCGGGCGGTGGGGGGAGCCAAAAACATTCAGTACTTC
TRBJ1-1 | NA | NA | TRBV10-1 | CASSAQGNTEAFF | TGCGCCAGCAGTGCTCAGGGGAACACTGAAGCTTTCTTT
TRBJ1-6 | NA | NA | TRBV29-1 | CSVQEFDSYNSPLHF | TGCAGCGTCCAAGAGTTCGACTCCTATAATTCACCCCTCCACTTT
TRBJ2-5 | NA | NA | TRBV5-4 | CASSGPTGGRETQYF | TGTGCCAGCAGCGGCCCAACCGGAGGGCGAGAGACCCAGTACTTC
TRBJ2-7 | NA | TRBD1 | TRBV29-1 | CSATGGSYEQYF | TGCAGCGCGACAGGGGGCTCCTACGAGCAGTACTTC
TRBJ2-7 | NA | TRBD1 | TRBV29-1 | CSVPGGYPSYEQYF | TGCAGCGTCCCAGGGGGCTACCCCTCCTACGAGCAGTACTTC
TRBJ2-5 | NA | NA | TRBV30 | CAWSIQGRETQYF | TGTGCCTGGAGCATACAGGGGAGGGAGACCCAGTACTTC
TRBJ2-1 | once | TRBD2 | TRBV12-5 | CASGLVRSGTYNEQFF | TGTGCTAGTGGTTTGGTACGGAGCGGGACGTACAATGAGCAGTTCTTC
TRBJ1-2 | few | TRBD1 | TRBV27 | CASSPNDRVHGYTF | TGTGCCAGCAGCCCTAACGACAGGGTACACGGCTACACCTTC
TRBJ2-7 | NA | NA | TRBV6-6 | CASSYSTNGYEQYF | TGTGCCAGCAGTTACTCAACTAACGGGTACGAGCAGTACTTC
TRBJ2-1 | NA | NA | TRBV2 | CASEGGSAYNEQFF | TGTGCCAGCGAGGGGGGGAGCGCCTACAATGAGCAGTTCTTC
TRBJ2-5 | NA | NA | TRBV11-2 | CASSLGRTPGETQYF | TGTGCCAGCAGCTTAGGACGGACTCCGGGGGAGACCCAGTACTTC
TRBJ1-1 | NA | NA | TRBV30 | CAWNIAHEAFF | TGTGCCTGGAATATTGCACATGAAGCTTTCTTT
TRBJ1-3 | NA | NA | TRBV19 | CASRRDHYATSGNTIYF | TGTGCCAGTCGGAGGGACCATTATGCTACCTCTGGAAACACCATATATTTT
TRBJ2-2 | NA | TRBD1 | TRBV7-9 | CASSLSKRTGGQNTGELFF | TGTGCCAGCAGCTTATCCAAAAGAACAGGGGGCCAGAACACCGGGGAGCTGTTTTTT
TRBJ2-3 | NA | TRBD2 | TRBV7-3 | CASSPTPLAGGQGTQYF | TGTGCCAGCAGTCCCACCCCTCTAGCGGGGGGGCAGGGTACGCAGTATTTT
TRBJ1-1 | NA | NA | TRBV29-1 | CSVSRKLNTEAFF | TGCAGCGTTTCTCGTAAGCTGAACACTGAAGCTTTCTTT
TRBJ2-7 | NA | TRBD1 | TRBV15 | CATSRQGAEEQYF | TGTGCCACCAGCAGACAGGGGGCAGAGGAGCAGTACTTC
TRBJ2-5 | few | TRBD1 | TRBV7-9 | CASSAKGQVQETQYF | TGTGCCAGCAGCGCGAAAGGACAGGTTCAAGAGACCCAGTACTTC
TRBJ2-2 | few | TRBD2 | TRBV4-1 | CASSQDYGGAFRGTGELFF | TGCGCCAGCAGCCAAGATTACGGGGGGGCCTTCCGCGGCACCGGGGAGCTGTTTTTT
TRBJ2-1 | NA | TRBD2 | TRBV18 | CASSLSGSYNEQFF | TGTGCCAGCTCCCTTAGCGGGAGCTACAATGAGCAGTTCTTC
TRBJ2-3 | NA | NA | TRBV29-1 | CSVDMGGAGTDTQYF | TGCAGCGTTGATATGGGAGGTGCGGGCACAGATACGCAGTATTTT
TRBJ2-1 | NA | NA | TRBV7-8 | CASSRRGSIYNEQFF | TGTGCCAGCAGCCGCCGGGGGAGTATCTACAATGAGCAGTTCTTC
TRBJ1-1 | once | TRBD1 | TRBV2 | CASSRGQHTGTEAFF | TGTGCCAGCAGCCGGGGACAGCATACTGGAACTGAAGCTTTCTTT
TRBJ2-7 | NA | TRBD2 | TRBV19 | CASSSSSSGRNYEQYF | TGTGCCAGTAGTTCCTCTAGCAGCGGGAGGAACTACGAGCAGTACTTC
TRBJ2-2 | NA | NA | TRBV19 | CASSSDRANTGELFF | TGTGCCAGTAGTAGCGACAGAGCGAACACCGGGGAGCTGTTTTTT
TRBJ1-4 | NA | TRBD1 | TRBV12-5 | CASGPGQGREKLFF | TGTGCTAGTGGCCCGGGACAGGGGCGTGAAAAACTGTTTTTT
TRBJ2-3 | NA | TRBD2 | TRBV5-4 | CATREGSTDTQYF | TGTGCCACCCGGGAGGGGAGCACAGATACGCAGTATTTT
TRBJ2-7 | NA | NA | TRBV7-9 | CASSLSFAAYEQYF | TGTGCCAGCAGCTTATCATTTGCGGCCTACGAGCAGTACTTC
TRBJ2-1 | NA | TRBD2 | TRBV7-8 | CASSLASGSSYNEQFF | TGTGCCAGCAGCTTAGCTAGCGGGAGCTCCTACAATGAGCAGTTCTTC
TRBJ1-1 | once | NA | TRBV2 | CASIRRGNTEAFF | TGTGCCAGCATCCGGCGAGGGAACACTGAAGCTTTCTTT
TRBJ1-1 | NA | NA | TRBV30 | CAWSPQGLGEAFF | TGTGCCTGGAGTCCTCAGGGTTTAGGTGAAGCTTTCTTT
TRBJ1-2 | NA | NA | TRBV5-6 | CASSPRGDFYGYTF | TGTGCCAGCAGCCCCAGGGGAGACTTCTATGGCTACACCTTC
TRBJ2-1 | NA | TRBD1 | TRBV18 | CASSHGQASYNEQFF | TGTGCCAGCTCACACGGACAGGCCTCCTACAATGAGCAGTTCTTC
TRBJ1-3 | once | TRBD1 | TRBV18 | CASSLNRGSGNTIYF | TGTGCCAGCTCACTTAACAGGGGCTCTGGAAACACCATATATTTT
TRBJ2-7 | NA | TRBD1 | TRBV30 | CAWSTGQGSHEQYF | TGTGCCTGGAGTACAGGACAGGGTTCCCACGAGCAGTACTTC
TRBJ2-5 | NA | NA | TRBV4-1 | CASSQDWRGEETQYF | TGCGCCAGCAGCCAAGATTGGAGGGGTGAAGAGACCCAGTACTTC
TRBJ2-4 | NA | NA | TRBV5-1 | CASSPGELAKNIQYF | TGCGCCAGCAGCCCCGGGGAGCTAGCCAAAAACATTCAGTACTTC
TRBJ2-5 | NA | NA | TRBV4-2 | CASSQGQTPETQYF | TGTGCCAGCAGCCAAGGACAAACCCCAGAGACCCAGTACTTC
TRBJ2-5 | NA | TRBD2 | TRBV6-1 | CASSRMGGETQYF | TGTGCCAGCTCCCGGATGGGGGGGGAGACCCAGTACTTC
TRBJ2-2 | NA | TRBD1 | TRBV19 | CASRGTGISGELFF | TGTGCCAGTAGGGGGACAGGGATATCCGGGGAGCTGTTTTTT
TRBJ1-4 | once | NA | TRBV27 | CASRNGGTGNEKLFF | TGTGCCAGCAGGAACGGCGGGACCGGGAATGAAAAACTGTTTTTT
TRBJ2-7 | few | TRBD1 | TRBV7-9 | CASSLEDRVHEQYF | TGTGCCAGCAGCTTGGAAGACAGGGTCCACGAGCAGTACTTC